The 10 T cell receptor beta chains below come from one sample, sequenced in a study of T cell repertoires in cytomegalovirus infection. Their specific antigens are unknown. TCRdb reanalysed the reads using MiXCR and keeps one entry per CDR3 protein. The sample includes around 70,000 distinct CDR3 sequences, about 26% of them seen just once. The material sequenced was CD8+ T cells from cultured PBMCs, taken from culture after CMV antigen stimulation. The receptors were gathered from a human donor in good health (CMV status not recorded). Some clones in this sample may be carry-over from other donors' samples.

The rearrangement joins TRBV12-3 or TRBV12-4 to TRBJ1-1, with D perhaps TRBD1 (6 bases). The germline V and J ends were trimmed by 5 bases and 0 bases, with 13 bases remaining between them. The CDR3 contains 15 residues. The CDR3 region has the DNA TGTGCCAGCAGTCCGAAGGGACACATGAACACTGAAGCTTTCTTT. As protein: CASSPKGHMNTEAFF.

This clonotype was picked up a small number of times. V gene TRBV2 combines with J gene TRBJ2-1; 11 nucleotides align to TRBD2. The CDR3 sequence is 16 residues long. Germline CDR1 SNHLY, CDR2 FYNNEI. J gave up 7 bases and V 9 bases, and 14 bases lay outside the gene matches. The CDR3, as DNA: TGTGCCAGTGTCCTTTTTAGCGGGAGGGCAAGTAATGAGCAGTTCTTC. It encodes CASVLFSGRASNEQFF.

The CDR3 DNA sequence: TGTGCCAGCAGTTGGGGTACCTATGGCTACACCTTC. The encoded protein is CASSWGTYGYTF. This chain links TRBV12-3 or TRBV12-4 with TRBJ1-2; no definite D call. The CDR3 loop spans 12 amino acids. Trimming took 4 bases from V and 4 from J, leaving 7 bases between them.

This clonotype was seen a handful of times. The V call is TRBV7-9, the J call TRBJ2-5; maybe TRBD1 (5 bases). This CDR3 is 13 amino acids long. Trimming removed 5 bases at V and 2 bases at J, with 9 bases between. CDR1 and CDR2 (germline): SEHNR, FQNEAQ (reference sequence). CDR3 amino acids: CASSPGHQETQYF. The CDR3 DNA is TGTGCCAGCAGCCCTGGACATCAAGAGACCCAGTACTTC.

The sample holds a few counts of this clonotype. The CDR3 coding sequence is TGTGCCAGCAGTTTAGGCAATGAAGGGCCCCAGCATTTT. This sequence encodes CASSLGNEGPQHF. The chain couples TRBV12-3 or TRBV12-4 to TRBJ1-5; D is unclear. The V gene lost 1 base and the J gene lost 9 bases, with 10 bases spanning the gap. The CDR3 extends over 13 amino acids.

This clonotype was detected ten times or more. The chain has TRBV5-1 and TRBJ2-1; D is possibly TRBD1 (6 bases). The CDR3 sequence is 13 residues long. The V gene lost 3 bases and the J gene lost 3 bases, with 7 bases spanning the gap. Germline assignment: CDR1 SGHRS and CDR2 YFSETQ. The CDR3 sequence: CASSSDSYNEQFF. The CDR3 DNA reads as TGCGCCAGCAGCTCGGACAGCTACAATGAGCAGTTCTTC.

This sequence joins TRBV7-8 and TRBJ1-1; D is perhaps TRBD1 (5 bases). The germline V gene has CDR1 SGHVS and CDR2 FQNEAQ. This CDR3 has 12 residues. With 1 base removed from V and 7 bases from J, the gap between germline ends came to 7 bases. CDR3: CASSLGTLEAFF. The CDR3 DNA reads as TGTGCCAGCAGCTTAGGGACACTTGAAGCTTTCTTT.

The V and J genes are TRBV7-2 and TRBJ1-2; D unresolved. V gave up 1 base and J gave up 0 bases, with 3 bases separating them. The germline V gene encodes CDR1 SGHTA and CDR2 FQGNSA. This CDR3 comprises 13 residues. Here the CDR3 DNA reads TGTGCCAGCAGCTTAGAAGCTAACTATGGCTACACCTTC. It codes for CASSLEANYGYTF.

The chain is built from TRBV27 and TRBJ1-1, with D hard to call. Deletions cut 1 base from V and 4 bases from J, with 7 bases between. The CDR3 sequence is 13 residues long. Germline V gene data show CDR1 as MNHEY and CDR2 as SMNVEV (reference sequence). The CDR3 spells CASSLLSGTEAFF. The CDR3, as DNA: TGTGCCAGCAGTTTATTGTCAGGCACTGAAGCTTTCTTT.

The chain employs TRBV6-2 or TRBV6-3 and TRBJ2-7; D remains unclear. This CDR3 contains 13 residues. The V end was cut by 2 bases, the J end by 1 base, with 6 bases between. Per germline, CDR1 MNHEY and CDR2 SVGEGT. CDR3 bases: TGTGCCAGCAGTTACGTTCCATCCTACGAGCAGTACTTC. Translated, it gives CASSYVPSYEQYF.